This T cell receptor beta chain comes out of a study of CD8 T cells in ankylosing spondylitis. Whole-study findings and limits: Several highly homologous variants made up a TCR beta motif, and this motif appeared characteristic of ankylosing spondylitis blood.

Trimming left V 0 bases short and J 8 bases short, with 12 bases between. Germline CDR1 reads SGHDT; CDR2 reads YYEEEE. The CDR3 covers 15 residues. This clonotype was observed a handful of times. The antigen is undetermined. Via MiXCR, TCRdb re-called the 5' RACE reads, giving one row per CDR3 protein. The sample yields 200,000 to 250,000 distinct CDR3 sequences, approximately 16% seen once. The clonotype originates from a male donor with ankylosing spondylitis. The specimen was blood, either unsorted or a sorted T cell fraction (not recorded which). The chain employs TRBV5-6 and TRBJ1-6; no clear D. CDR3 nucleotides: TGTGCCAGCAGCTTGGGTGCTGTTCCGCATTCACCCCTCCACTTT. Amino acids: CASSLGAVPHSPLHF.